What follows are 9 T cell receptor beta chains derived from one specimen sequenced in a study of siplizumab effects on memory and regulatory T cells. Sequencing was performed with immunoSEQ multiplex PCR; in TCRdb, only in-frame clones are kept and a portion is missing. The sample includes around 100,000 clones, roughly 94% of them seen just once. The sample consisted of Tregs sorted from blood. The receptors stem from a human donor in good health.

The chain joins TRBV19 to TRBJ2-7; possible D gene TRBD1, 5 bases. V shed 2 bases and J shed 0 bases, with 14 bases lying between them. The CDR3 is 16 residues long. Germline CDR1 is LNHDA and CDR2 is SQIVND (reference sequence). Here the CDR3 reads CASSIPDRPISYEQYF. CDR3 sequence (DNA): TGTGCCAGTAGTATACCAGACAGACCCATCTCCTACGAGCAGTACTTC.

The chain has TRBV5-1 and TRBJ2-3; 9 bases match TRBD2. The CDR3 is made up of 15 amino acids. Trimming cost V 3 bases and J 5 bases; bases outside gene matches: 7. The germline gives CDR1 SGHRS, CDR2 YFSETQ. The CDR3 DNA follows: TGCGCCAGCAGCTGGGGACTAGCTGGGGAAGATACGCAGTATTTT. Its protein product is CASSWGLAGEDTQYF.

The table lists this clone with a count of one. The rearrangement joins TRBV5-1 to TRBJ2-3; D is possibly TRBD2 (6 bases). Germline CDR1 SGHRS, CDR2 YFSETQ. V dropped 4 bases and J dropped 1 base, with 25 bases sitting between them. This CDR3 region has 19 residues. The CDR3 protein is CASSKGITSFRRGTDTQYF. DNA for the CDR3: TGCGCCAGCAGCAAGGGGATTACTAGCTTCCGGAGGGGCACAGATACGCAGTATTTT.

The chain couples TRBV7-7 to TRBJ2-1, with D possibly being TRBD2 (6 bases). The CDR3 loop spans 15 amino acids. V dropped 1 base and J dropped 1 base, with 8 bases sitting between them. Germline loops: CDR1 SSHAT, CDR2 FNYEAQ (reference sequence). The CDR3 here is CASSLVGSSYNEQFF. CDR3 nucleotide sequence: TGTGCCAGCAGCTTAGTCGGGAGTTCCTACAATGAGCAGTTCTTC.

V usage is TRBV15 and J usage is TRBJ1-5, with 8 bases lining up with TRBD1. The CDR3 spans 16 residues. Germline lookup yields CDR1 LNHNV and CDR2 YYDKDF (reference sequence). Trimming at V came to 3 bases and at J to 4 bases, leaving 8 bases not matched to a gene. CDR3 amino acids: CATSSGGTGRNQPQHF. The CDR3 DNA follows: TGTGCCACCAGCAGCGGCGGGACAGGCCGAAATCAGCCCCAGCATTTT.

The chain combines TRBV6-5 with TRBJ1-5; D is unresolved. There are 13 residues in the CDR3. From germline, CDR1 is MNHEY and CDR2 SVGAGI. V lost 0 bases and J lost 5, with 5 bases in between. The CDR3 protein is CASSYSRYQPQHF. CDR3 DNA: TGTGCCAGCAGTTACTCCCGATATCAGCCCCAGCATTTT.

The rearrangement links TRBV28 to TRBJ2-7; D gene unclear. Per germline, CDR1 MDHEN and CDR2 SYDVKM. V lost 6 bases to trimming and J lost 5 bases, with 14 bases between them. CDR3 size: 13 residues. This CDR3 is CASSGVDGHEQYF. The DNA for the CDR3 is TGTGCCAGCAGCGGAGTAGATGGTCACGAGCAGTACTTC.

The CDR3 DNA sequence: TGCGCCAGCAGCTCCCAGTGGGGGGAGCAGTTCTTC. Encoded protein: CASSSQWGEQFF. The V call is TRBV5-1, the J call TRBJ2-1, with D tentatively TRBD1 or TRBD2 (5 bases each). This CDR3 is 12 amino acids long. Germline values: CDR1 SGHRS, CDR2 YFSETQ. V was clipped by 3 bases and J by 10 bases, with 11 bases between them.

The chain employs TRBV5-4 and TRBJ1-3; D is possibly TRBD1 (6 bases). Trimming shortened V by 0 bases and J by 4 bases, and 11 bases separated the two germline ends. CDR3 length: 15 residues. Germline lookup yields CDR1 SGHNT and CDR2 YYREEE (reference sequence). The CDR3 sequence is CASSLASGEGNTIYF. CDR3 DNA sequence: TGTGCCAGCAGCTTGGCCTCAGGGGAGGGAAACACCATATATTTT.